The rows below give T cell receptor beta chains drawn from one sample of a study of blood T cells in healthy people across ages. TCRdb ran MiXCR on the 5' RACE reads and lists one entry per CDR3 protein. The table has about 780,000 distinct CDR3 sequences, under 80% seen once. The sequenced sample was blood. These receptors all come from a man aged 30 to 45 in good health. The CDR3 runs from the conserved cysteine through the conserved F or W.

TRBJ2-1 TRBV3-1 14 CASSRDRGYNEQFF
TRBJ2-5 TRBV2 12 CASSDRWETQYF
- TRBV30 13 CAWAERGGYEQYF
TRBJ2-3 TRBV12-3/TRBV12-4 14 CASSLLLLPDTQYF
TRBJ1-2 TRBV27 15 CASSYQNGTGYGYTF
TRBJ1-2 TRBV29-1 13 CSVELLGMDGYTF
TRBJ2-1 TRBV6-2/TRBV6-3 11 CASSYTTEQFF
TRBJ2-3 TRBV5-4 15 CASSLQTGYTDTQYF
TRBJ2-4 TRBV9 14 CASSGQGSKNIQYF
TRBJ2-7 TRBV7-2 14 CASSPPDGPYEQYF
TRBJ1-5 TRBV4-3 18 CASSQDFLVGGLRQPQHF
TRBJ1-2 TRBV29-1 14 CSVGDGGSLYGYTF
TRBJ1-5 TRBV11-3 15 CASSYDRDWNQPQHF
TRBJ2-7 TRBV25-1 16 CASSDGEQYTSYEQYF
TRBJ2-3 TRBV12-3/TRBV12-4 10 CASSGHTQYF
TRBJ2-2 TRBV28 17 CASSPIILTSGVGELFF
- TRBV4-3 16 CASSPPSGGDPYEQYF
TRBJ1-5 TRBV7-8 15 CASSLEWSGVQPQHF